Listed below are T cell receptor beta chains from one sample, sequenced in a study of ipilimumab plus nivolumab after autologous stem cell transplantation. Using immunoSEQ multiplex PCR, the repertoire was profiled, and TCRdb retains in-frame clones only, with some absent. This table has tens of thousands of clones, approximately 86% appearing once. Specimen: PBMCs, collected in a trial of ipilimumab plus nivolumab as post-transplant consolidation. The source of these receptors is a male donor with diffuse large B-cell lymphoma. The CDR3 runs from the conserved cysteine through the conserved F or W. A D gene is named only where the DNA matches it firmly. Clone size, where shown, is once, few, many, or a class for clones that have expanded.

j_call v_call clone_size d_call cdr3_aa cdr3_nt
TRBJ1-1 TRBV6-1 . . CASILLLDTEAFF TGTGCCAGCATTTTACTTCTGGACACTGAAGCTTTCTTT
TRBJ1-4 TRBV5-6 . . CASSLDMSNEKLFF TGTGCCAGCAGCTTGGATATGTCTAATGAAAAACTGTTTTTT
TRBJ1-1 TRBV27 . TRBD1 CASSLGTVHEAFF TGTGCCAGCAGTTTGGGGACAGTTCATGAAGCTTTCTTT
TRBJ2-7 TRBV6-6 . . CASSYSGVGTKYF TGTGCCAGCAGTTACTCGGGTGTGGGGACGAAGTACTTC
TRBJ1-1 TRBV2 . TRBD1 CASSATGVGTEAFF TGTGCCAGCAGTGCAACAGGGGTGGGGACTGAAGCTTTCTTT
TRBJ2-3 TRBV2 . . CASTLSIGTADTQYF TGTGCCAGCACCCTCAGCATAGGCACCGCAGATACGCAGTATTTT
TRBJ2-3 TRBV5-4 few TRBD2 CASSPSSGAPTDTQYF TGTGCCAGCAGCCCGTCTAGCGGGGCGCCCACAGATACGCAGTATTTT
TRBJ1-6 TRBV5-5 . . CASSFSGSSYNSPLHF TGTGCCAGCAGCTTTTCAGGGAGCTCCTATAATTCACCCCTCCACTTT
TRBJ2-7 TRBV6-4 . . CARDRSYEQYF TGTGCAAGAGACAGGAGCTACGAGCAGTACTTC
TRBJ1-1 TRBV19 . . CATRPPGYGDEMNTEAFF TGTGCCACCCGTCCTCCGGGCTACGGGGATGAGATGAACACTGAAGCTTTCTTT
TRBJ2-5 TRBV4-1 . TRBD2 CASSQGAGINQETQYF TGCGCCAGCAGCCAAGGAGCGGGAATTAACCAAGAGACCCAGTACTTC
TRBJ1-1 TRBV5-1 once TRBD1 CASSRDRPNTEAFF TGCGCCAGCAGCAGGGACAGGCCGAACACTGAAGCTTTCTTT
TRBJ2-2 TRBV4-2 . TRBD2 CASSQEIGLAGGAGELFF TGTGCCAGCAGCCAAGAAATTGGGCTAGCGGGGGGGGCCGGGGAGCTGTTTTTT
TRBJ2-3 TRBV4-1 . . CASSQGQFTDTQYF TGCGCCAGCAGCCAAGGACAATTCACAGATACGCAGTATTTT
TRBJ2-4 TRBV30 . . CAWSGDSGKNIQYF TGTGCCTGGAGTGGGGACTCTGGCAAAAACATTCAGTACTTC